Shown below are 18 T cell receptor beta chains from a single sample sequenced in a study of T cells in Graves' hyperthyroidism and ophthalmopathy (dated by TCRdb to between 2017 and 2020). Library prep was done by multiplex PCR. The instrument given in TCRdb is Illumina HiSeq 2000. The TCR beta CDR3 regions were amplified from the RNA transcripts. The first round of RT-PCR for the TCR CDR3 was performed with the HTBI primer set and the Qiagen OneStep RT-PCR kit. TCRdb reprocessed the public reads (quality trimming at Q25 with fastp, clone calling with MiXCR) and kept in-frame beta chains. When rows share a CDR3 protein, they turn into one entry using the most common DNA and genes. The sample has about 600,000 distinct CDR3 sequences on record, approximately 15% of them singletons. The ten largest clonotypes hold 3% to 4% of the sample. Sample: blood. The receptors shown here come from a woman aged 40-49 years with Graves' ophthalmopathy.

This clonotype was found a few times. CDR3 DNA: TGTGCCAGCAGTGACGGCGGGTCCCCGGAGACCCAGTACTTC. As protein: CASSDGGSPETQYF. The chain carries TRBV6-1 and TRBJ2-5; a weak D match, TRBD2 (5 bases). Germline assignment: CDR1 MNHNS and CDR2 SASEGT. Trimming pared 3 bases from V and 5 bases from J, leaving 13 bases between. The CDR3 runs 14 residues.

This clonotype was observed a handful of times. CDR3: CASSGVTGKIGQYF. In DNA, the CDR3 is TGTGCCAGCAGTGGGGTGACAGGGAAAATCGGGCAGTACTTC. The chain links TRBV6-2 or TRBV6-3 to TRBJ2-7; 7 nucleotides align to TRBD1. The CDR3 is 14 residues long. The J segment lost 9 bases and the V segment lost 5 bases, leaving 13 bases of the junction unmatched. The germline V gene encodes CDR1 MNHEY and CDR2 SVGEGT.

This clonotype was recorded many times. The genes are TRBV3-1 and TRBJ2-1; D is perhaps TRBD2 (6 bases). Per germline, CDR1 LGHDT and CDR2 YNNKEL (reference sequence). This CDR3 is built from 15 residues. Trimming removed 3 bases at V and 0 bases at J, with 9 bases between. The CDR3, as DNA: TGTGCCAGCAGCCAGGGAGCGGGCTCCTACAATGAGCAGTTCTTC. Translating it yields CASSQGAGSYNEQFF.

This clonotype was detected ten times or more. Written as DNA, the CDR3 is TGTGCCAGCAGCGTAGGGACAGGGGGTAAAGAGACCCAGTACTTC. Translation: CASSVGTGGKETQYF. The chain has TRBV7-8 and TRBJ2-5; TRBD1 matches 11 bases. Trimming cost V 5 bases and J 3 bases; bases outside gene matches: 5. CDR3 size: 15 residues. Germline loops: CDR1 SGHVS, CDR2 FQNEAQ.

As for this clonotype: A single base separates this from a much larger clone, so it may be a read error. The V call is TRBV20-1, the J call TRBJ1-1, with no clear D. The V gene's germline CDR1 is DFQATT and CDR2 SNEGSKA (reference sequence). The CDR3 has 12 residues. CDR3 DNA: TGCAGTGCTAGGGTTGAGCACACTGAAACTTTCTTT. Protein sequence: CSARVEHTETFF.

DNA for the CDR3: TGTGCCATCAGTGACCCGGACAGGGGTCCGTACGAGCAGTACTTC. It specifies CAISDPDRGPYEQYF. The gene calls are TRBV10-3 and TRBJ2-7; the match to TRBD1 covers 9 bases. Germline trimming cut 3 bases from V and 4 bases from J; bases unmatched to any gene: 7. CDR3 length: 15 amino acids. CDR1 and CDR2 from the germline V gene are ENHRY and SYGVKD.

This clonotype appeared many times. This chain connects TRBV18 to TRBJ1-1, with D perhaps matching TRBD1 (6 bases). The CDR3 length is 11 residues. Deletions cut 3 bases from V and 8 bases from J, with 7 bases between. CDR1 and CDR2 (germline): KGHSH, LQKENI. CDR3 sequence reads: CASSPDREAFF. The CDR3 nucleotides are TGTGCCAGCTCACCCGACAGGGAAGCTTTCTTT.

V usage is TRBV12-5 and J usage is TRBJ2-3; D is undetermined. The CDR3 length is 13 residues. The germline V and J ends were trimmed by 1 base and 3 bases, with 5 bases remaining between them. CDR1 and CDR2 (germline): LGHNT, FRNRAP. The CDR3 DNA follows: TGTGCTAGTGGTTTGGCTCCAACAGATACGCAGTATTTT. Translated: CASGLAPTDTQYF.

This clonotype occurred many times. The chain links TRBV12-3 or TRBV12-4 to TRBJ1-4; the D gene is possibly TRBD1 (5 bases). The CDR3 runs 14 residues. V lost 4 bases and J lost 5, with 11 bases in between. The CDR3 spells CASSSGMENEKLFF. In nucleotides, the CDR3 is TGTGCCAGCAGTTCAGGGATGGAAAATGAAAAACTGTTTTTT.

The table lists this clonotype with many counts. V is TRBV7-9 and J is TRBJ1-2; no firm D call. CDR3 size: 13 residues. V lost 0 bases to trimming and J lost 4 bases, with 6 bases between them. Per germline, CDR1 SEHNR and CDR2 FQNEAQ (reference sequence). The CDR3 loop is CASSLASSYGYTF. CDR3 nucleotide sequence: TGTGCCAGCAGCTTAGCGTCGTCCTATGGCTACACCTTC.

V is TRBV20-1 and J is TRBJ2-7, with 12 bases lining up with TRBD2. CDR3 size: 15 residues. The germline CDR1 and CDR2 sequences are DFQATT and SNEGSKA (reference sequence). V dropped 6 bases and J dropped 4; count of bases not matched to a gene: 10. In DNA, the CDR3 is TGCAGTGCCACTATGACTAGCGGGAGTCAATACGAGCAGTACTTC. It is translated as CSATMTSGSQYEQYF.

This clonotype was found many times. The chain uses TRBV3-1 and TRBJ1-3, with TRBD1 matching 8 bases. The CDR3 loop spans 14 amino acids. The germline V gene encodes CDR1 LGHDT and CDR2 YNNKEL (reference sequence). The J segment lost 4 bases and the V segment lost 5 bases, leaving 4 bases of the junction unmatched. CDR3: CASSTTGDGNTIYF. The CDR3 DNA follows: TGTGCCAGCAGCACGACAGGGGACGGAAACACCATATATTTT. Combining the CDR3 with reference TRBV3-1 and TRBJ1-3 gives the whole variable domain DTAVSQTPKYLVTQMGNDKSIKCEQNLGHDTMYWYKQDSKKFLKIMFSYNNKELIINETVPNRFSPKSPDKAHLNLHINSLELGDSAVYFCASSTTGDGNTIYFGEGSWLTVV.

This clonotype has ten or more counts. The gene calls are TRBV20-1 and TRBJ2-1; D assignment may be TRBD1 or TRBD2 (5 bases each). V lost 5 bases and J 7 bases, leaving 6 bases between the germline ends. CDR1 is DFQATT and CDR2 is SNEGSKA in the germline V gene (reference sequence). The CDR3 length is 10 residues. CDR3 sequence: CSAEGNEQFF. CDR3 DNA sequence: TGCAGTGCTGAGGGGAATGAGCAGTTCTTC.

The chain recombines TRBV6-1 with TRBJ2-7, with D tentatively TRBD1 (6 bases). The germline V and J ends were trimmed by 5 bases and 1 base, with 15 bases remaining between them. The CDR3 totals 15 residues. Germline V gene data show CDR1 as MNHNS and CDR2 as SASEGT. DNA for the CDR3: TGTGCCAGCAGTCCAACAGGGTTAGCTTCCTACGAGCAGTACTTC. Protein sequence: CASSPTGLASYEQYF.

The V and J genes are TRBV28 and TRBJ2-3; no firm D call. Germline CDR1 reads MDHEN; CDR2 reads SYDVKM. The V end lost 6 bases, the J end lost 0 bases, and 7 bases lay between the germline ends. The CDR3 is made up of 13 amino acids. The CDR3 DNA is TGTGCCAGCAGCACGTATAGCACAGATACGCAGTATTTT. Its protein is CASSTYSTDTQYF.

Ten or more counts support this clonotype. This sequence joins TRBV6-1 and TRBJ2-3; D not resolved. The V end was cut by 5 bases, the J end by 2 bases, with 11 bases between. There are 14 residues in the CDR3. The germline gives CDR1 MNHNS, CDR2 SASEGT. The CDR3 region is CASSWAPNTDTQYF. The CDR3 DNA follows: TGTGCCAGCAGTTGGGCACCCAACACAGATACGCAGTATTTT.

The genes are TRBV29-1 and TRBJ2-2; 10 bases line up with TRBD1. The V gene's germline CDR1 is SQVTM and CDR2 ANQGSEA. The CDR3 consists of 13 residues. The CDR3 nucleotides are TGCAGTTACCGGACAGGGGGGACCGGGGAGCTGTTTTTT. Translating it yields CSYRTGGTGELFF.

Comments on this clonotype: This sequence may be a read error, since a much larger clone differs from it by one base. The CDR3 sequence is CAGRKDEQFF. The DNA of the CDR3 is TGTGCCGGCAGGAAAGATGAGCAGTTCTTC. V and J are TRBV2 and TRBJ2-1; no clear D. The CDR3 has 10 residues. Germline CDR1 reads SNHLY; CDR2 reads FYNNEI.